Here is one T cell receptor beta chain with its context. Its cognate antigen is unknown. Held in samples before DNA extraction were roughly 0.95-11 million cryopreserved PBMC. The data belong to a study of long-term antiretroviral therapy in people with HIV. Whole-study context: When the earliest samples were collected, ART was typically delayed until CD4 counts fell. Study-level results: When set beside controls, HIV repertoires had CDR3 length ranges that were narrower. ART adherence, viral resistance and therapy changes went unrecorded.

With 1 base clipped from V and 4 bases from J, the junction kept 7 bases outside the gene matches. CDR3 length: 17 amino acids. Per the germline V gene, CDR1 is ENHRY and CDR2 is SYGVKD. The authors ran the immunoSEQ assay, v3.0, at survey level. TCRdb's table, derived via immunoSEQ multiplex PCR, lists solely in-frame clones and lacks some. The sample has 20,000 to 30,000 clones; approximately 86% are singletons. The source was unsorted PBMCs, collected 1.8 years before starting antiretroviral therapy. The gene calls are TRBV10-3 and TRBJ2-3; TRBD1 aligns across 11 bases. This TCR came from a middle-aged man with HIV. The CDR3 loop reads CAISEWRGQGASDTQYF. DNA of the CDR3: TGTGCCATCAGTGAGTGGAGAGGACAGGGGGCATCAGATACGCAGTATTTT.